These T cell receptor beta chains were read from a single sample in a study of blood T cell repertoires in COVID-19. Method: immunoSEQ multiplex PCR; TCRdb's copy keeps in-frame clones and lacks some. The sample includes approximately 100,000 clones, roughly 83% of them seen just once. Sequencing was performed on peripheral blood. The receptor set was obtained from a woman aged 60 to 75 with acute or convalescent COVID-19. Each CDR3 is given with its conserved first and last residue. The size entry is marked missing in some rows and otherwise reads once, few, many or a size class.

>-|TRBJ1-1|TRBV2
CASTLLSFF
>-|TRBJ2-7|TRBV6-5
CASSYGGQRIDEQYF
>-|TRBJ2-7|TRBV7-2
CASSRDRGREQYF
>-|TRBJ2-5|TRBV7-3
CASSLRGGRRQETQYF
>-|TRBJ2-2|TRBV19
CASSIIAFDTGELFF
>-|TRBJ2-1|TRBV19
CASSIFRGSRLDNEQFF
>-|TRBJ2-4|TRBV3-1/TRBV3-2
CASSQELAPGNIQYF
>-|TRBJ1-1|TRBV2
CADIKSGHGTEAFF
>-|TRBJ2-1|TRBV6-4
CASSGSGGANEQFF
>-|TRBJ2-2|TRBV7-3
CASSSGLAGEELFF
>once|TRBJ2-5|TRBV19
CASSIARGGTETQYF